This T cell receptor beta chain originates from a study of T cell responses to AZD1222 COVID-19 vaccine. Study-wide points: Of spike-specific TCRs, nearly half reportedly target regions left unmutated in variants. Just a handful of people given AZD1222 tested seropositive at baseline.

This table comes from immunoSEQ multiplex PCR, and its TCRdb copy is limited to in-frame clones, with some not included. This sample has approximately 85,000 clones; approximately 87% occur once, and the top ten carry roughly 7.5%. Note on this clone: Its antigen remains unidentified.

The V and J ends lost 2 bases and 7 bases, in that order; junction bases with no gene match: 3. CDR3 length: 14 residues. The germline CDR1 and CDR2 sequences are SGHRS and YFSETQ. The rearrangement links TRBV5-1 to TRBJ1-6; 7 bases line up with TRBD1. The sequencing used peripheral blood, collected on day 0 of AZD1222 vaccination. The source of this sequence is an adult in good health. The CDR3 sequence is CASSFTGENSPLHF. In nucleotides, the CDR3 is TGCGCCAGCAGCTTTACAGGGGAAAATTCACCCCTCCACTTT.